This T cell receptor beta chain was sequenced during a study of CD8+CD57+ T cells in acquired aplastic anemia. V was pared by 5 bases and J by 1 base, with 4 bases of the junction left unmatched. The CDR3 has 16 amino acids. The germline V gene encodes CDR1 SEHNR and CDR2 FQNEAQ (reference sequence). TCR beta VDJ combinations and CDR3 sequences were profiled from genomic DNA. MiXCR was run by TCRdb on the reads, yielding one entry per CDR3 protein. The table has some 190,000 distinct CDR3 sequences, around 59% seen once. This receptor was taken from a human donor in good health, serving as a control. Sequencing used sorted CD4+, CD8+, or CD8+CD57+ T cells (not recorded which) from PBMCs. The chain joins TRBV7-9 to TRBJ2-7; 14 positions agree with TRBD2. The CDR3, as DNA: TGTGCCAGCAGCCAGACTAGCGGGGGGGGTTCCTACGAGCAGTACTTC. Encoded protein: CASSQTSGGGSYEQYF.